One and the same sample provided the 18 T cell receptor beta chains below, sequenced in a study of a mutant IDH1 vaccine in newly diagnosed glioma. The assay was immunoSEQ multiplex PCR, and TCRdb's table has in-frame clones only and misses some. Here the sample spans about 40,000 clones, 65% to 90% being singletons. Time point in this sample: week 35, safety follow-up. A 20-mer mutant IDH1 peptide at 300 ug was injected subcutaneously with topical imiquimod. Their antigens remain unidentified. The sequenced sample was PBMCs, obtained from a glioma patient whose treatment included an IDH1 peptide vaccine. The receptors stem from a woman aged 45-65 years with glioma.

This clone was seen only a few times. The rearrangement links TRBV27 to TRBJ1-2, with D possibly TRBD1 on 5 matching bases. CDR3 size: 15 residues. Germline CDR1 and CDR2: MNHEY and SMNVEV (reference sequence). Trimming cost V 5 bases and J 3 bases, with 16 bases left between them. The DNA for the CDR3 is TGTGCCAGCAGTAAGGGGACCGGGCCCTACTATGGCTACACCTTC. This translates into CASSKGTGPYYGYTF.

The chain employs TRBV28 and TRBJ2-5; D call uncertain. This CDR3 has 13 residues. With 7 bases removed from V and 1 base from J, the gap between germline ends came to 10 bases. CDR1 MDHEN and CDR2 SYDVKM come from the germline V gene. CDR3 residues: CASKEAFQETQYF. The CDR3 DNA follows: TGTGCCAGCAAGGAAGCATTCCAAGAGACCCAGTACTTC.

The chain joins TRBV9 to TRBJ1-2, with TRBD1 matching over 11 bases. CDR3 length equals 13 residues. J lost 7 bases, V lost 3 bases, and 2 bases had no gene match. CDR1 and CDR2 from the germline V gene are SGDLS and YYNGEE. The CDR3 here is CASSAGQGVGYTF. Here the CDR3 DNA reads TGTGCCAGCAGCGCGGGACAGGGGGTTGGCTACACCTTC.

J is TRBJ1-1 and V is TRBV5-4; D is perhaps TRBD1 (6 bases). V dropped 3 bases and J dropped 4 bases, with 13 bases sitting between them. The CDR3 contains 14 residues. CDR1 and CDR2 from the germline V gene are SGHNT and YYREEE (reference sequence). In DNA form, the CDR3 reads TGTGCCAGCAGCTCGCGCCGACAGGCCACTGAAGCTTTCTTT. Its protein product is CASSSRRQATEAFF.

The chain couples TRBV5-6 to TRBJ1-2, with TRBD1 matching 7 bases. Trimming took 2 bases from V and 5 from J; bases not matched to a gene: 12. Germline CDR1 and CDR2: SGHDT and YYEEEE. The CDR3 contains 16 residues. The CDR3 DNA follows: TGTGCCAGCAGCTTTGAGATGACAGGGCCTTCTTATGGCTACACCTTC. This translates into CASSFEMTGPSYGYTF.

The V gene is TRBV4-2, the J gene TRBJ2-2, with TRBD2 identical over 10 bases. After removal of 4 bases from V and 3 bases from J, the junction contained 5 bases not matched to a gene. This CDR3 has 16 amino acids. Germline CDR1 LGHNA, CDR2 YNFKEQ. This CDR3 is CASSPRSGGDTGELFF. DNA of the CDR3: TGTGCCAGCAGCCCCCGGAGCGGGGGGGACACCGGGGAGCTGTTTTTT.

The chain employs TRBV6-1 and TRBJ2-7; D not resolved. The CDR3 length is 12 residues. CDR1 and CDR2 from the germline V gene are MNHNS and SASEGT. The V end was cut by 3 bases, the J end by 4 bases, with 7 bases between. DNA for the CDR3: TGTGCCAGCAGTGATTCCCGGTACGAGCAGTACTTC. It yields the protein CASSDSRYEQYF.

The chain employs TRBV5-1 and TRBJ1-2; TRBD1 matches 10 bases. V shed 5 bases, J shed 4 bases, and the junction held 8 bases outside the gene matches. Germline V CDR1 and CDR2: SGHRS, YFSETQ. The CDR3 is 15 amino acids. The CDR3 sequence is CASRETGGSTYGYTF. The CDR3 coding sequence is TGCGCCAGCAGGGAGACAGGGGGCTCTACCTATGGCTACACCTTC.

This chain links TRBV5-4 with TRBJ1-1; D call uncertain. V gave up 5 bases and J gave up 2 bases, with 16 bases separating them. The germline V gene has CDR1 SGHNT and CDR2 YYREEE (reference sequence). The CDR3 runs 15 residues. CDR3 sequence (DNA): TGTGCCAGCAGACTAAGACCGGATACCAACACTGAAGCTTTCTTT. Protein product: CASRLRPDTNTEAFF.

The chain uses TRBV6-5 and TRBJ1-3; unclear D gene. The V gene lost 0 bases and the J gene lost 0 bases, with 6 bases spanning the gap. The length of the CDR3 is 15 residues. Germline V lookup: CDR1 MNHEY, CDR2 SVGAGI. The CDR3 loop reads CASSYSTYSGNTIYF. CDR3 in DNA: TGTGCCAGCAGTTACTCTACCTACTCTGGAAACACCATATATTTT.

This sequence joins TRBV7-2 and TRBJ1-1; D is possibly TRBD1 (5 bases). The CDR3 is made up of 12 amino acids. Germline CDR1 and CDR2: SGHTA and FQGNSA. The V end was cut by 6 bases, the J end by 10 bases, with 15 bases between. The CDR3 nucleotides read TGTGCCAGCAGGCGTGACCGCGGGGGAGCTTTCTTT. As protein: CASRRDRGGAFF.

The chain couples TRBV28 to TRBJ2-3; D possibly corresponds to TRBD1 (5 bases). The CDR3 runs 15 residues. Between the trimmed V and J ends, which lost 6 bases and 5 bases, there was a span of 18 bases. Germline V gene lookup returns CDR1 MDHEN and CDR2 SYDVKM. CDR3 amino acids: CASRTGTLVGDTQYF. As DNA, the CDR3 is TGTGCCAGCAGAACAGGCACTTTGGTTGGAGATACGCAGTATTTT. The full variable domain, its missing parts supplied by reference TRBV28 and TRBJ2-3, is DVKVTQSSRYLVKRTGEKVFLECVQDMDHENMFWYRQDPGLGLRLIYFSYDVKMKEKGDIPEGYSVSREKKERFSLILESASTNQTSMYLCASRTGTLVGDTQYFGPGTRLTVL.

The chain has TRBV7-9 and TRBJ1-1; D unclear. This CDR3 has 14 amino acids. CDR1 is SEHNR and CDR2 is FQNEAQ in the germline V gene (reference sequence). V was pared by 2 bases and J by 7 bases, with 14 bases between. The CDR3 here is CASSLLGQAIEAFF. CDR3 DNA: TGTGCCAGCAGCTTATTAGGGCAGGCGATTGAAGCTTTCTTT.

The CDR3 protein is CASSRSQGDSPLHF. DNA of the CDR3: TGTGCCAGTAGTCGGTCGCAGGGGGATTCACCCCTCCACTTT. The chain carries TRBV19 and TRBJ1-6, with 7 bases identical to TRBD1. The CDR3 covers 14 residues. Trimming removed 5 bases from V and 8 bases from J; junction bases left unmatched: 6. Germline assignment: CDR1 LNHDA and CDR2 SQIVND (reference sequence).

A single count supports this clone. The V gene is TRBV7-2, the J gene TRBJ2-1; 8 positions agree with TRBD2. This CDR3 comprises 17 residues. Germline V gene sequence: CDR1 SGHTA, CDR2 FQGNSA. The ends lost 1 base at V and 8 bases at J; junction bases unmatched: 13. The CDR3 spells CASSLELYSGGAHEQFF. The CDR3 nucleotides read TGTGCCAGCAGCTTAGAGCTCTATTCGGGGGGGGCCCATGAGCAGTTCTTC.

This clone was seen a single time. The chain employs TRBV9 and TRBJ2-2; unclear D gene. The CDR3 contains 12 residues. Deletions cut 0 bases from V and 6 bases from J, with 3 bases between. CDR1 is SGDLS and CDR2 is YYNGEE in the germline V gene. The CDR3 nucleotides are TGTGCCAGCAGCGTAGTGCCCGGGGAGCTGTTTTTT. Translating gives CASSVVPGELFF.

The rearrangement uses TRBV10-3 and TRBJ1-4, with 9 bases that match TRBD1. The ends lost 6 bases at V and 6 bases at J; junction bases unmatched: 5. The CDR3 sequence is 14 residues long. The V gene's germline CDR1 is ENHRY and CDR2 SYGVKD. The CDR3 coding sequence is TGTGCCATCAGACCGGGACAGGGAGATGAAAAACTGTTTTTT. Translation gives CAIRPGQGDEKLFF.

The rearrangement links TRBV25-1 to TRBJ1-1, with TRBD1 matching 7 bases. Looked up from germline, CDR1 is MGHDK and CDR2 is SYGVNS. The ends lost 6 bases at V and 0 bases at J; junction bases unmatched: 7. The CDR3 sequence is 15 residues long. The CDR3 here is CASRGQQGLNTEAFF. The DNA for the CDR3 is TGTGCCAGCAGGGGACAACAGGGGCTGAACACTGAAGCTTTCTTT. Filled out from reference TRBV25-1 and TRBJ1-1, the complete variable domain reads EADIYQTPRYLVIGTGKKITLECSQTMGHDKMYWYQQDPGMELHLIHYSYGVNSTEKGDLSSESTVSRIRTEHFPLTLESARPSHTSQYLCASRGQQGLNTEAFFGQGTRLTVV.